The 13 T cell receptor beta chains below all came from one sample that was sequenced in a study of cytomegalovirus exposure and HLA in healthy donors. Produced via immunoSEQ multiplex PCR; TCRdb's table is partial and in-frame only. In the table there are approximately 200,000 clones, 80% to 90% of which are singletons. Sequencing input: PBMCs. These receptors originate from a woman under 40 in good health and CMV-seropositive.

The J gene is TRBJ2-1, the V gene TRBV29-1, with 16 bases matching TRBD2. This CDR3 has 15 amino acids. The junction had 4 bases not matched to a gene; V was cut back by 3 bases and J by 8 bases. Germline lookup yields CDR1 SQVTM and CDR2 ANQGSEA. The CDR3 spells CSVEEGLAGGDEQFF. The CDR3 DNA follows: TGCAGCGTTGAGGAGGGACTAGCGGGGGGGGATGAGCAGTTCTTC.

The gene calls are TRBV28 and TRBJ2-1; possible D gene TRBD2, 5 bases. Germline V lookup: CDR1 MDHEN, CDR2 SYDVKM. Deletions cut 2 bases from V and 15 bases from J, with 14 bases between. The CDR3 runs 12 residues. For the CDR3, the DNA is TGTGCCAGCAGTTTACGGGCTAGCCGTCCGTTCTTC. It is translated as CASSLRASRPFF.

This chain links TRBV9 with TRBJ2-1; possible D gene TRBD2, 6 bases. The germline V gene encodes CDR1 SGDLS and CDR2 YYNGEE. The CDR3 sequence is 15 residues long. Trimming pared 4 bases from V and 4 bases from J, leaving 15 bases between. CDR3 bases: TGTGCCAGCAGCCTACTGGGACTGGATTACAATGAGCAGTTCTTC. It specifies CASSLLGLDYNEQFF.

The rearrangement joins TRBV19 to TRBJ2-1; tentative D call: TRBD2 (5 bases). This CDR3 is built from 16 residues. CDR1 is LNHDA, CDR2 SQIVND, per germline (reference sequence). V dropped 7 bases and J dropped 0 bases, with 16 bases sitting between them. The CDR3 nucleotides are TGTGCCAGTATGGGGAAGCGGCTAAGCTCCTACAATGAGCAGTTCTTC. Translation gives CASMGKRLSSYNEQFF.

The genes are TRBV12-5 and TRBJ2-3; 12 bases map to TRBD2. Looked up from germline, CDR1 is LGHNT and CDR2 is FRNRAP. This CDR3 has 17 residues. The J segment lost 4 bases and the V segment lost 7 bases, leaving 12 bases of the junction unmatched. CDR3 DNA: TGTGCTAGTGAAACATGGACTAGCGGGATAGAAGCAGATACGCAGTATTTT. Protein sequence: CASETWTSGIEADTQYF.

In regard to this clone: Other DNA variants within this sample encode the same CDR3. The CDR3 reads CASSFRTGASYEQYF. The CDR3 bases are TGTGCCAGCAGTTTCAGGACAGGGGCCTCCTACGAGCAGTACTTC. V is TRBV28 and J is TRBJ2-7; 9 bases map to TRBD1. This CDR3 has 15 residues. Germline CDR1 and CDR2: MDHEN and SYDVKM. V was pared by 3 bases and J by 0 bases, with 3 bases of the junction left unmatched.

This clone was seen a single time. The rearrangement links TRBV6-1 to TRBJ2-7; TRBD1 might be the D (7 bases). The CDR3 spans 14 residues. V lost 7 bases to trimming and J lost 2 bases, with 15 bases between them. Germline lookup yields CDR1 MNHNS and CDR2 SASEGT. The CDR3 coding sequence is TGTGCCAGCACGCGCGGGACAGCCACCTACGAGCAGTACTTC. It encodes CASTRGTATYEQYF.

This clone was detected a few times. The chain is built from TRBV5-6 and TRBJ1-2; a possible D gene is TRBD1 (5 bases). The CDR3 spans 14 residues. With 4 bases removed from V and 4 bases from J, the gap between germline ends came to 14 bases. The germline V gene encodes CDR1 SGHDT and CDR2 YYEEEE. CDR3 residues: CASSPDLGLYGYTF. The DNA for the CDR3 is TGTGCCAGCAGCCCGGACCTGGGGCTCTATGGCTACACCTTC. Full variable domain (rest looked up from reference TRBV5-6 and TRBJ1-2): DAGVTQSPTHLIKTRGQQVTLRCSPKSGHDTVSWYQQALGQGPQFIFQYYEEEERQRGNFPDRFSGHQFPNYSSELNVNALLLGDSALYLCASSPDLGLYGYTFGSGTRLTVV.

The gene calls are TRBV5-1 and TRBJ2-1; the match to TRBD2 covers 11 bases. This CDR3 is 15 amino acids long. Per germline, CDR1 SGHRS and CDR2 YFSETQ. V shed 3 bases, J shed 7 bases, and the junction held 6 bases outside the gene matches. In DNA form, the CDR3 reads TGCGCCAGCAGCTATGGGTCTAGCGGGAGGAATGAGCAGTTCTTC. Translated: CASSYGSSGRNEQFF.

This sequence joins TRBV28 and TRBJ1-1; the D gene is possibly TRBD1 (5 bases). Germline CDR1 MDHEN, CDR2 SYDVKM. The ends were cut back, 5 bases at V and 3 bases at J, with 16 bases in the middle. The CDR3 covers 15 residues. CDR3 in DNA: TGTGCCAGCAGTCAACGGACAACCTGGGACACTGAAGCTTTCTTT. Residues: CASSQRTTWDTEAFF.

The rearrangement uses TRBV29-1 and TRBJ2-3; possibly TRBD1 for D (6 bases). The CDR3 loop spans 13 amino acids. Germline V lookup: CDR1 SQVTM, CDR2 ANQGSEA. Between the trimmed V and J ends, which lost 5 bases and 2 bases, there was a span of 11 bases. CDR3 coding DNA: TGCAGCGTTAACCGGGACATCACAGATACGCAGTATTTT. It encodes CSVNRDITDTQYF.

This chain links TRBV5-6 with TRBJ2-5, with D possibly TRBD2 on 6 matching bases. CDR3 length: 13 amino acids. In germline, CDR1 is SGHDT, CDR2 YYEEEE. With 7 bases removed from V and 5 bases from J, the gap between germline ends came to 15 bases. This CDR3 is CASEDSGTETQYF. As DNA, the CDR3 is TGTGCCAGCGAGGATAGCGGCACGGAGACCCAGTACTTC.

This chain connects TRBV5-1 to TRBJ2-1; TRBD2 agrees at 8 bases. V shed 4 bases and J 12 bases; nucleotides not matched to a gene: 9. From germline, CDR1 is SGHRS and CDR2 YFSETQ. The CDR3 consists of 13 residues. CDR3 region: CASSPTPGGRQFF. As DNA, the CDR3 is TGCGCCAGCAGCCCCACGCCGGGGGGGCGGCAGTTCTTC.